This T cell receptor beta chain was found in a study of T cell responses to AZD1222 COVID-19 vaccine. Whole-study findings and limits: Spike-specific TCR depth and breadth grew after two AZD1222 doses.

Clones were read by immunoSEQ multiplex PCR, and TCRdb kept only the in-frame ones, dropping some. The profile shows about 120,000 clones, around nine tenths of them singletons. Germline values: CDR1 SGHTA, CDR2 FQGNSA. This CDR3 region has 15 residues. The V end was cut by 6 bases, the J end by 2 bases, with 14 bases between. With regard to this clone: Its antigen is still unknown.

This clonotype originated in an adult in good health. Material: peripheral blood, obtained on day 0 of AZD1222 vaccination. The gene calls are TRBV7-2 and TRBJ1-5; D perhaps matches TRBD1 (6 bases). The CDR3 protein is CASSSGTMGNQPQHF. Here the CDR3 DNA reads TGTGCCAGCAGTTCCGGGACAATGGGCAATCAGCCCCAGCATTTT.